This is a list of T cell receptor beta chains from one sample in a study of T cell responses to AZD1222 COVID-19 vaccine. Assay: immunoSEQ multiplex PCR; the TCRdb copy retains only in-frame clones and omits some. The repertoire includes about 140,000 clones, more than 85% of them detected once, and just over 3% sits in the top ten. Here the sequenced sample was peripheral blood, taken on day 0 of AZD1222 vaccination. The origin of the receptors is an adult in good health. Each CDR3 is given without its conserved first and last residue. The order of the fields is J gene, V gene, CDR3 protein.

J: TRBJ2-3; V: TRBV12-3/TRBV12-4; CDR3: ASTRGNTQY
J: TRBJ2-7; V: TRBV28; CDR3: ASRTQGSYEQY
J: TRBJ2-7; V: TRBV5-1; CDR3: ASSLYQTKYEQY
J: TRBJ1-2; V: TRBV3-1/TRBV3-2; CDR3: ASSQDFLGYGYT
J: TRBJ2-1; V: TRBV10-3; CDR3: ASRDREYEQF
J: TRBJ1-6; V: TRBV15; CDR3: ATRTYNSPLH
J: TRBJ2-7; V: TRBV3-1/TRBV3-2; CDR3: ASSQVRGTSGRAGYEQY
J: TRBJ2-2; V: TRBV7-9; CDR3: ASPRTANTGELF
J: TRBJ1-2; V: TRBV5-4; CDR3: ASSLQLTGQGGYT
J: TRBJ2-5; V: TRBV19; CDR3: ASSLPGLAGLWQETQY
J: TRBJ1-2; V: TRBV2; CDR3: ASLDPGAISYT
J: TRBJ2-7; V: TRBV3-1/TRBV3-2; CDR3: ASSQDLSTVAYEQY
J: TRBJ2-7; V: TRBV11-2; CDR3: ASSLGRGSFYEQY
J: TRBJ2-7; V: TRBV27; CDR3: ASSPSGTHYEQY
J: TRBJ1-3; V: TRBV18; CDR3: ASSQLGNTIY
J: TRBJ2-5; V: TRBV5-6; CDR3: ASSPGRIVQETQY
J: TRBJ2-3; V: TRBV7-6; CDR3: ASSKMRGTDTQY
J: TRBJ1-1; V: TRBV5-4; CDR3: ASSPRGTGKNTEAF
J: TRBJ2-1; V: TRBV7-6; CDR3: ASSLVLAGGPYYNEQF
J: TRBJ1-2; V: TRBV7-8; CDR3: ASSLGTRRDYT
J: TRBJ2-3; V: TRBV7-3; CDR3: ASSSRSRTDTQY
J: TRBJ1-4; V: TRBV5-8; CDR3: ATNRGLGTNEKLF
J: TRBJ2-7; V: TRBV10-3; CDR3: AISGGLAGETGHEQY
J: TRBJ1-5; V: TRBV5-1; CDR3: ASSAQGAFSNQPQH
J: TRBJ1-4; V: TRBV9; CDR3: ASTPGTVGKLF
J: TRBJ1-3; V: TRBV24-1; CDR3: ATRGLNSGNTIY
J: TRBJ1-5; V: TRBV18; CDR3: ASSPGAGNQPQH
J: TRBJ1-3; V: TRBV15; CDR3: ATSRERGSTGGNTIY
J: TRBJ2-2; V: TRBV7-2; CDR3: ASSLQPGDAGELF
J: TRBJ1-1; V: TRBV6-1; CDR3: ASSAGSEGMNTEAF
J: TRBJ2-7; V: TRBV25-1; CDR3: ASSEGNYEQY
J: TRBJ2-1; V: TRBV18; CDR3: ASSPTGTMDEQF
J: TRBJ2-7; V: TRBV6-2/TRBV6-3; CDR3: ASSYSRGRGLSYEQY
J: TRBJ1-1; V: TRBV19; CDR3: ASSIGGGTEAF
J: TRBJ2-3; V: TRBV10-3; CDR3: AISDPSGRATDTQY
J: TRBJ2-7; V: TRBV7-2; CDR3: ASSPGVAGTYEQY
J: TRBJ1-3; V: TRBV9; CDR3: ASSPPRDPGNTIY
J: TRBJ2-7; V: TRBV9; CDR3: ASSAGQGVYEQY
J: TRBJ2-7; V: TRBV5-6; CDR3: ASSFWSGSSSYEQY
J: TRBJ2-1; V: TRBV19; CDR3: ASSILGAPAKF